This T cell receptor (beta chain) is drawn from a study of shared clonotypes between healthy human individuals. About the research overall: Aged 18 to 49, the donors were two women and a few men. Broader study findings: Rarefaction demonstrated incomplete sorted-subset sequencing despite large depth.

The input for sorted-subset replicate PCRs was around 210 ng DNA, tens of thousands of T cell genomes. This table comes from immunoSEQ multiplex PCR, and its TCRdb copy is limited to in-frame clones, with some not included. The sample holds about a million clones, around 80% seen once. CDR1 and CDR2 from the germline V gene are PRHDT and FYEKMQ (reference sequence). The V gene end was trimmed by 4 bases and the J gene end by 5 bases; junction bases not matched to a gene: 5. CDR3 length: 15 amino acids. Naive CD45RA+ and memory CD45RA-negative subsets were split from CD4+ cells. Comment on this clone: Its antigen is not known.

Sequencing used memory CD4+ T cells sorted from blood. The subset here: CD45RA-negative fraction. The receptor was derived from a man aged 18 to 29 in good health. The rearrangement uses TRBV13 and TRBJ2-5, with TRBD2 identical over 12 bases. CDR3 sequence: CASSSLAGGPETQYF. The CDR3 DNA sequence: TGTGCCAGCAGCTCCCTAGCGGGAGGGCCGGAGACCCAGTACTTC. Variable domain in full (rest from reference TRBV13 and TRBJ2-5): AAGVIQSPRHLIKEKRETATLKCYPIPRHDTVYWYQQGPGQDPQFLISFYEKMQSDKGSIPDRFSAQQFSDYHSELNMSSLELGDSALYFCASSSLAGGPETQYFGPGTRLLVL.